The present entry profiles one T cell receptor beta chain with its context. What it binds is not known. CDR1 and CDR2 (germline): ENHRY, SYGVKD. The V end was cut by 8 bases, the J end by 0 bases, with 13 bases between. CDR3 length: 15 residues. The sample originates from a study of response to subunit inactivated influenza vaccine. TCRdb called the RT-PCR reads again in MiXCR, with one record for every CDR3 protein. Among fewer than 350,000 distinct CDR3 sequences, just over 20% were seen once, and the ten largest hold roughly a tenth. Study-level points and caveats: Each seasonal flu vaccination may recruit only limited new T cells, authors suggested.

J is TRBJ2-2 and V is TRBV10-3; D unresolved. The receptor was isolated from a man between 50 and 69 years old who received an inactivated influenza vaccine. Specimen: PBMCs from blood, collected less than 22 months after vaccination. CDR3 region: CAISWARTNTGELFF. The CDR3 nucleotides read TGTGCCATCTCGTGGGCTAGGACGAACACCGGGGAGCTGTTTTTT.